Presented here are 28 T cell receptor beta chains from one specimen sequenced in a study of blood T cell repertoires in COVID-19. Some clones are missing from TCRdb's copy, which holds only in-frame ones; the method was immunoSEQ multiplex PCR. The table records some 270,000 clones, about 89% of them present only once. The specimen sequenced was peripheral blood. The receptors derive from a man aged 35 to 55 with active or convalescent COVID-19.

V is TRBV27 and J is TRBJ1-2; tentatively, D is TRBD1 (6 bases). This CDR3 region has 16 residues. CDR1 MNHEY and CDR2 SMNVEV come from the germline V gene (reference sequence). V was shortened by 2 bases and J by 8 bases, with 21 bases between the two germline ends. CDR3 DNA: TGTGCCAGCAGTTTAACCGGAATTACAGGGCCGGAGGGCTACACCTTC. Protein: CASSLTGITGPEGYTF.

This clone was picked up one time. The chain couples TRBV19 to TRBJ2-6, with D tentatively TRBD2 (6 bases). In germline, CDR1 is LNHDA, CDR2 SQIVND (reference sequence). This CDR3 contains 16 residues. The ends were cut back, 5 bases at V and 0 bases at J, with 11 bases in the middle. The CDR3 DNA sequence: TGTGCCAGTAGTGATGGGGGGTTCTCTGGGGCCAACGTCCTGACTTTC. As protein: CASSDGGFSGANVLTF. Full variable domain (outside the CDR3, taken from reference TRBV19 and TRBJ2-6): DGGITQSPKYLFRKEGQNVTLSCEQNLNHDAMYWYRQDPGQGLRLIYYSQIVNDFQKGDIAEGYSVSREKKESFPLTVTSAQKNPTAFYLCASSDGGFSGANVLTFGAGSRLTVL.

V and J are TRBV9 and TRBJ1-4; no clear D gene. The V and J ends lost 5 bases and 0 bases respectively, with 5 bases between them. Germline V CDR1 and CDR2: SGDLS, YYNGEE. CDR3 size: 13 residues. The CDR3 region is CASSLTTNEKLFF. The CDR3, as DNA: TGTGCCAGCAGTTTAACAACTAATGAAAAACTGTTTTTT.

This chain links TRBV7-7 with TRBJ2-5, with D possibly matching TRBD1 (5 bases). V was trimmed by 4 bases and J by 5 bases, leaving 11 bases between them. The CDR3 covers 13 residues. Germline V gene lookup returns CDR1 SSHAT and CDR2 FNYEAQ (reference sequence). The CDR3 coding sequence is TGTGCCAGCAGCTCACCAGGGCTGGAGACCCAGTACTTC. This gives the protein CASSSPGLETQYF.

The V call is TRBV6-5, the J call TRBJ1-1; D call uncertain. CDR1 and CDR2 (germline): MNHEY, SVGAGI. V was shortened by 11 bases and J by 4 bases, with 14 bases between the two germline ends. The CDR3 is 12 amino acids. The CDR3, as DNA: TGTGCCGCCAGCGGGATTGCCACTGAAGCTTTCTTT. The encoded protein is CAASGIATEAFF.

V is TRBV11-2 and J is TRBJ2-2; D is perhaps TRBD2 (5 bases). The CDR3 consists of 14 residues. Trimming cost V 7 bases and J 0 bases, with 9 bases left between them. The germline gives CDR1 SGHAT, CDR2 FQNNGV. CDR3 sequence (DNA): TGTGCCAGCACGCGCGGGTCGAACACCGGGGAGCTGTTTTTT. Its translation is CASTRGSNTGELFF. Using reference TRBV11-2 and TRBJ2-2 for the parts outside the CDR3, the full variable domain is EAGVAQSPRYKIIEKRQSVAFWCNPISGHATLYWYQQILGQGPKLLIQFQNNGVVDDSQLPKDRFSAERLKGVDSTLKIQPAKLEDSAVYLCASTRGSNTGELFFGEGSRLTVL.

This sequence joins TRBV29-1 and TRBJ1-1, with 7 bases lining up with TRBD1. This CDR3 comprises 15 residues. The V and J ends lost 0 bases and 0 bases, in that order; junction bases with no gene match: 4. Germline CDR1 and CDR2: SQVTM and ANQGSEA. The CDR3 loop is CSVEDRGQMNTEAFF. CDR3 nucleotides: TGCAGCGTTGAAGATAGGGGACAGATGAACACTGAAGCTTTCTTT.

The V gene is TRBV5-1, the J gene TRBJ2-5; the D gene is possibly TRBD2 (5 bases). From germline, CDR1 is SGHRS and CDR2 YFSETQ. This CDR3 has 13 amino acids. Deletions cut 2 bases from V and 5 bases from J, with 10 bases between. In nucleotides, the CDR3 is TGCGCCAGCAGCTTCGGGGTAGGCGAGACCCAGTACTTC. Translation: CASSFGVGETQYF.

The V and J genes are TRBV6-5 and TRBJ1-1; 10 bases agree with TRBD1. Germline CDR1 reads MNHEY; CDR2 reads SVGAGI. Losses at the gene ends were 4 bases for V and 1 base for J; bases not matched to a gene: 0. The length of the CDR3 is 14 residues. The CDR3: CASSWDRGNTEAFF. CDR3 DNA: TGTGCCAGCAGTTGGGACAGGGGGAACACTGAAGCTTTCTTT.

The CDR3 coding sequence is TGTGCTAGTGGCGCGCGGGGACTAGCGGGACTCGAGCAGTACTTC. Amino acid sequence: CASGARGLAGLEQYF. The chain is built from TRBV12-5 and TRBJ2-7; 13 bases agree with TRBD2. This CDR3 has 15 amino acids. V lost 6 bases to trimming and J lost 6 bases; unmatched junction nucleotides: 8. Germline V gives CDR1 LGHNT, CDR2 FRNRAP.

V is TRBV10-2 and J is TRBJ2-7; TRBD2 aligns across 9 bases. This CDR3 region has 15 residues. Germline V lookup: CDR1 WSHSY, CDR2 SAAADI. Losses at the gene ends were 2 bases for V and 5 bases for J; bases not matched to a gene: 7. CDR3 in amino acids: CASSEIASGKHEQYF. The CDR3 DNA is TGCGCCAGCAGTGAGATCGCTAGCGGGAAGCACGAGCAGTACTTC.

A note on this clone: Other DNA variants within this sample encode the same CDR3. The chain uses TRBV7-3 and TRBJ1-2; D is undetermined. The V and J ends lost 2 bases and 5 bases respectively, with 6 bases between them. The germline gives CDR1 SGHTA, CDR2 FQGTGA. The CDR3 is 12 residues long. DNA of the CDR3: TGTGCCAGCAGCTTACCCGGGTATGGCTACACCTTC. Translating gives CASSLPGYGYTF.

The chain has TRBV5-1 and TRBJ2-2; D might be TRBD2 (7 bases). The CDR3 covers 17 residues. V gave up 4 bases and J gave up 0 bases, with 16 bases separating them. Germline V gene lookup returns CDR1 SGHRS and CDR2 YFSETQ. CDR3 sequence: CASSAGGGRPNTGELFF. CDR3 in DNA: TGCGCCAGCAGCGCCGGCGGGGGCCGCCCGAACACCGGGGAGCTGTTTTTT.

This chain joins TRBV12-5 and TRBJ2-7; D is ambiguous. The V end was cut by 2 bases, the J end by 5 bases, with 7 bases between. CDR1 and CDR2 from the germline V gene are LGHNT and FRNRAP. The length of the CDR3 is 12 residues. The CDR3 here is CASGLPFDEQYF. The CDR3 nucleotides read TGTGCTAGTGGTTTGCCGTTTGACGAGCAGTACTTC.

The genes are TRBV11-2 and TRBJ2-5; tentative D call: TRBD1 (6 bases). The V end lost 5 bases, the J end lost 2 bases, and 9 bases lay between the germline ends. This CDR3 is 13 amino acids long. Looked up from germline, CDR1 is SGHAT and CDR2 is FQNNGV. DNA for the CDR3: TGTGCCAGCAGCCCGACAGGTCAAGAGACCCAGTACTTC. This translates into CASSPTGQETQYF. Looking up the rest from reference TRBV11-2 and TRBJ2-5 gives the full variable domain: EAGVAQSPRYKIIEKRQSVAFWCNPISGHATLYWYQQILGQGPKLLIQFQNNGVVDDSQLPKDRFSAERLKGVDSTLKIQPAKLEDSAVYLCASSPTGQETQYFGPGTRLLVL.

In nucleotides, the CDR3 is TGTGCCAGCAGCCCTACCGGGTCGAACTATGGCTACACCTTC. Translation gives CASSPTGSNYGYTF. The J gene is TRBJ1-2, the V gene TRBV25-1, with D hard to call. V was clipped by 6 bases and J by 2 bases, with 13 bases between them. The CDR3 has 14 amino acids. Germline V gives CDR1 MGHDK, CDR2 SYGVNS.

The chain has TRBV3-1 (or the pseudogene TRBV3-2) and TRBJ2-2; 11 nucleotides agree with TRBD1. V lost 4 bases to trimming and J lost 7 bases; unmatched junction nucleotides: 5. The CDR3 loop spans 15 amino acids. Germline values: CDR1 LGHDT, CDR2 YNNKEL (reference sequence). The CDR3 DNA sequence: TGTGCCAGCAGCCTTCCGGGACAGGGGGGCGGGGAGCTGTTTTTT. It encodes CASSLPGQGGGELFF.

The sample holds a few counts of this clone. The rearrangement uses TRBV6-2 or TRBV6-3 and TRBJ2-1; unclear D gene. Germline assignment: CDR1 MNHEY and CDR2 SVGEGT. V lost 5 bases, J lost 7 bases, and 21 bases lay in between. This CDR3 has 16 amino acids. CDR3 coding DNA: TGTGCCAGCAGTGGTCGTGGCGGCAGATTTACGAATGAGCAGTTCTTC. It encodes CASSGRGGRFTNEQFF.

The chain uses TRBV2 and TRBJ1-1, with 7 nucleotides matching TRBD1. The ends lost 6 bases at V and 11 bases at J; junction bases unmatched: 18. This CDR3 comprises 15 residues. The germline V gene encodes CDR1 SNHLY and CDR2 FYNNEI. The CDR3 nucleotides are TGTGCCAGCAGACAGACTCCGGGACAGAACACCGACGCTTTCTTT. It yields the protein CASRQTPGQNTDAFF.

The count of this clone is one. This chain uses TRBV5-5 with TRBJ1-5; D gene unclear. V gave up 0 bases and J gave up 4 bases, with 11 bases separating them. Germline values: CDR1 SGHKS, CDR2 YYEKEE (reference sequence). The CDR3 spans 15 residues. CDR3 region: CASSLGGSGNQPQHF. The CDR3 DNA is TGTGCCAGCAGCTTGGGAGGGTCGGGGAATCAGCCCCAGCATTTT.

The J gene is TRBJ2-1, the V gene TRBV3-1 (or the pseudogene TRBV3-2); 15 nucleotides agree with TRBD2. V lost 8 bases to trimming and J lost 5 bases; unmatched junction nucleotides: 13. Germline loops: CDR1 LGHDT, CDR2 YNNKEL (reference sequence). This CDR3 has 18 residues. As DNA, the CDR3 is TGTGCCAGCCGGGTTGGACTAGCGGGAGGGCCGGGCGACAATGAGCAGTTCTTC. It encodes CASRVGLAGGPGDNEQFF.

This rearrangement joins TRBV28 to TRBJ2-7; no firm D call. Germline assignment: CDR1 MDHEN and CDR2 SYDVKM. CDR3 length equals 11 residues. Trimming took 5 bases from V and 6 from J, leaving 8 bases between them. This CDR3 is CASSRYSEQYF. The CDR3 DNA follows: TGTGCCAGCAGTCGGTACTCCGAGCAGTACTTC.

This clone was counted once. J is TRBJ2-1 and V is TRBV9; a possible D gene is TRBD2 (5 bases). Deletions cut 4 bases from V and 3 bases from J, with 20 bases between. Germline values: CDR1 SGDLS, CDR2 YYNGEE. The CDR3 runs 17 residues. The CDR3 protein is CASSLRALPDFYNEQFF. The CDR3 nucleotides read TGTGCCAGCAGCCTACGAGCCCTACCGGACTTCTACAATGAGCAGTTCTTC.

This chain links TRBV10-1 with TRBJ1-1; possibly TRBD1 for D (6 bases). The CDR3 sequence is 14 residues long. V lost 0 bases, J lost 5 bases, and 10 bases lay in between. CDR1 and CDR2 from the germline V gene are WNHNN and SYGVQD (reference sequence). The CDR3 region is CASSESGGRTEAFF. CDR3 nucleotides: TGCGCCAGCAGTGAGTCGGGGGGGCGGACTGAAGCTTTCTTT.

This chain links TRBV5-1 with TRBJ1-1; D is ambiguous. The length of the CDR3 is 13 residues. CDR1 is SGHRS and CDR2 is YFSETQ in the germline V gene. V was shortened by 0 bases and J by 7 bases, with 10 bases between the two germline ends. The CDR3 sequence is CASSLGPDREAFF. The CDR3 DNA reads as TGCGCCAGCAGCTTGGGCCCAGATCGTGAAGCTTTCTTT.

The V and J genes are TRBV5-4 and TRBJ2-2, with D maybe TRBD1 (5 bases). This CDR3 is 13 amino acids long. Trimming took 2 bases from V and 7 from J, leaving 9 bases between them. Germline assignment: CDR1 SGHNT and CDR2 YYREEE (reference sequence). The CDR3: CASSLTDSGELFF. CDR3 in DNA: TGTGCCAGCAGCTTAACTGACAGCGGGGAGCTGTTTTTT.

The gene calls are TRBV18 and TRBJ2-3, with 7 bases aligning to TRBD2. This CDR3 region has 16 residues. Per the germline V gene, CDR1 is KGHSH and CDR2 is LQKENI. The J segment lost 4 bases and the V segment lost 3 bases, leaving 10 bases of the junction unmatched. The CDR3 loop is CASSPTRGLVPDTQYF. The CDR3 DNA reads TGTGCCAGCTCACCGACCCGTGGACTAGTCCCAGATACGCAGTATTTT.

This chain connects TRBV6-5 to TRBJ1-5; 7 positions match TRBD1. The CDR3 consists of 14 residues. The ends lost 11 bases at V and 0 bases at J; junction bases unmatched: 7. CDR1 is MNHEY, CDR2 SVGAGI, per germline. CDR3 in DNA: TGTGCCGCAAGACAGGGAAATAGCAATCAGCCCCAGCATTTT. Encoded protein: CAARQGNSNQPQHF.